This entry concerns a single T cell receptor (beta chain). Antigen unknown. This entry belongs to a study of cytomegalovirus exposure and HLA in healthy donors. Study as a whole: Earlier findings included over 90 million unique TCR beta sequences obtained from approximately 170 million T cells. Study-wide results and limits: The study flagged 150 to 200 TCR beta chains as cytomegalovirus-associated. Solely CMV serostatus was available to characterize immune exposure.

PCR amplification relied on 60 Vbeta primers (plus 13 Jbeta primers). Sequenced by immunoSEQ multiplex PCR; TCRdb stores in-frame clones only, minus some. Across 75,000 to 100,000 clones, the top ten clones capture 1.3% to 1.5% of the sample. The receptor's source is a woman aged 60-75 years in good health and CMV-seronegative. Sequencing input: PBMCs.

In nucleotides, the CDR3 is TGTGCCAGCAGCTTGGCATCTACCGGGAACTATGGCTACACCTTC. Residues: CASSLASTGNYGYTF. The rearrangement joins TRBV5-6 to TRBJ1-2, with D unresolved. The CDR3 length is 15 residues. With 0 bases removed from V and 2 bases from J, the gap between germline ends came to 11 bases. Germline V gene lookup returns CDR1 SGHDT and CDR2 YYEEEE.